This TCR beta chain came from a study of blood T cells in healthy people across ages. General study results and limits: The study found more naive CD4+ cells and higher diversity in long-lived than aged donors. From one million sequenced T cells, diversity estimates were lower bounds. Unsorted PBMCs ruled out conclusive naive versus antigen-experienced comparison.

Turning to this clonotype: Its antigen remains unknown.

J lost 6 bases, V lost 4 bases, and 16 bases had no gene match. The V gene's germline CDR1 is MDHEN and CDR2 SYDVKM. The CDR3 totals 17 residues. The use of a sample-barcoded 5' primer and a J-beta primer mix characterized a second PCR of roughly 6 to 11 cycles. Paired-end reads containing CDR3 totaled no fewer than 3 million for each sample. TCRdb reprocessed the 5' RACE reads via MiXCR and lists one record per CDR3 protein. The table has some 780,000 distinct CDR3 sequences, around three fifths seen once. The source material was blood. This receptor was obtained from a man aged 35 to 55 in good health. J is TRBJ2-3 and V is TRBV28; 7 positions agree with TRBD2. The CDR3 region has the DNA TGTGCCAGCAGTTACCCCGGGGGGAGGGCCTTAGGCGATACGCAGTATTTT. Translation: CASSYPGGRALGDTQYF.